Presented here are 30 T cell receptor beta chains from one specimen sequenced in a study of shared clonotypes between healthy human individuals. TCRdb's copy holds only in-frame clones and misses some; the assay was immunoSEQ multiplex PCR. The sample holds about 2.3 million clones, 85% to 95% seen once. The sample comprised naive CD4+ T cells from PBMCs. Subset reported: CD45RA+ positively selected. These receptor sequences come from a young man in good health. Some clones in this sample may be carry-over from other donors' samples.

J is TRBJ2-2 and V is TRBV28, with TRBD1 matching over 8 bases. J gave up 1 base and V 3 bases, and 7 bases lay outside the gene matches. The germline gives CDR1 MDHEN, CDR2 SYDVKM. The CDR3 consists of 17 residues. The CDR3: CASSLGQGALNTGELFF. The CDR3 bases are TGTGCCAGCAGTTTGGGGCAGGGGGCGCTGAACACCGGGGAGCTGTTTTTT.

In regard to this clone: The sample contains more than one DNA sequence encoding this CDR3. The rearrangement links TRBV14 to TRBJ2-7; D is tentatively TRBD1 or TRBD2 (5 bases each). In germline, CDR1 is SGHDN, CDR2 FVKESK. Trimming pared 3 bases from V and 5 bases from J, leaving 5 bases between. This CDR3 region has 11 residues. The CDR3 loop reads CASSQGHEQYF. CDR3 nucleotide sequence: TGTGCCAGCAGCCAGGGACACGAGCAGTACTTC.

This chain connects TRBV5-4 to TRBJ2-1; 8 nucleotides agree with TRBD2. Trimming at V came to 2 bases and at J to 3 bases, leaving 4 bases not matched to a gene. In germline, CDR1 is SGHNT, CDR2 YYREEE (reference sequence). The CDR3 has 15 residues. The CDR3 region is CASSFGGTSYNEQFF. As DNA, the CDR3 is TGTGCCAGCAGCTTCGGCGGGACTAGCTACAATGAGCAGTTCTTC.

The chain uses TRBV5-1 and TRBJ2-5; D remains ambiguous. CDR1 and CDR2 from the germline V gene are SGHRS and YFSETQ. This CDR3 contains 14 residues. V was pared by 1 base and J by 5 bases, with 12 bases between. In nucleotides, the CDR3 is TGCGCCAGCAGCTTGAATATTAGGCGGGAGACCCAGTACTTC. Encoded protein: CASSLNIRRETQYF.

The chain recombines TRBV28 with TRBJ2-2; no clear D. Germline loops: CDR1 MDHEN, CDR2 SYDVKM. CDR3 size: 14 residues. Trimming shortened V by 6 bases and J by 7 bases, and 15 bases separated the two germline ends. In nucleotides, the CDR3 is TGTGCCAGCAGCTTGTCCCTGCCTCACGGGGAGCTGTTTTTT. It translates to CASSLSLPHGELFF.

The rearrangement links TRBV6-8 to TRBJ2-2, with a possible D match to TRBD1 (7 bases). The V end was cut by 6 bases, the J end by 6 bases, with 11 bases between. CDR3 length equals 13 residues. The germline CDR1 and CDR2 sequences are MNHGY and SAAAGT. This CDR3 reads CASSGRGAGELFF. As DNA, the CDR3 is TGTGCCAGCAGCGGCAGGGGGGCCGGGGAGCTGTTTTTT.

This clone was found once. The V gene is TRBV2, the J gene TRBJ1-2, with TRBD1 identical over 8 bases. V dropped 4 bases and J dropped 7; count of bases not matched to a gene: 5. CDR1 SNHLY and CDR2 FYNNEI come from the germline V gene. This CDR3 is 13 amino acids long. The DNA for the CDR3 is TGTGCCAGCAGTGCGACAGGGGCGGTTGGCTACACCTTC. Translation gives CASSATGAVGYTF.

V is TRBV21-1 and J is TRBJ2-2; the table's D gene call, TRBD2, was not cross checked with the DNA. TRBV21-1 is marked as a pseudogene. The CDR3 sequence is 14 residues long. CDR3 sequence: CASSKQREFGELFF. CDR3 bases: TGTGCCAGCAGCAAACAGCGGGAGTTCGGGGAGCTGTTTTTT.

As regards this clone: The identical CDR3 is also encoded by other nucleotide sequences in the sample. The J gene is TRBJ1-1, the V gene TRBV19; D not certain. This CDR3 spans 11 amino acids. Per germline, CDR1 LNHDA and CDR2 SQIVND (reference sequence). V was cut by 4 bases and J by 5 bases, with 5 bases left in between. CDR3 nucleotide sequence: TGTGCCAGTAGTAGAGGAACTGAAGCTTTCTTT. This sequence encodes CASSRGTEAFF.

The chain employs TRBV5-6 and TRBJ2-3; D call uncertain. This CDR3 has 18 residues. Germline assignment: CDR1 SGHDT and CDR2 YYEEEE. Deletions cut 4 bases from V and 3 bases from J, with 24 bases between. This CDR3 is CASSPKAWNLGTTDTQYF. CDR3 bases: TGTGCCAGCAGCCCCAAAGCGTGGAATTTGGGTACAACAGATACGCAGTATTTT.

The DNA of the CDR3 is TGTGCCAGCAGTTTTAGGCCAACCGGGACTAGTTACGAGCAGTACTTC. Translating it yields CASSFRPTGTSYEQYF. The rearrangement links TRBV28 to TRBJ2-7; TRBD2 matches at 8 bases. CDR3 length: 16 residues. CDR1 is MDHEN, CDR2 SYDVKM, per germline. V dropped 3 bases and J dropped 4; count of bases not matched to a gene: 11.

This chain joins TRBV5-1 and TRBJ2-3, with 7 bases matching TRBD1. CDR3 length: 15 amino acids. The V gene end was trimmed by 4 bases and the J gene end by 4 bases; junction bases not matched to a gene: 9. CDR1 SGHRS and CDR2 YFSETQ come from the germline V gene. The CDR3 region is CASSTGQRGADTQYF. DNA for the CDR3: TGCGCCAGCAGCACGGGACAGCGAGGGGCAGATACGCAGTATTTT. The whole variable domain, remainder taken from reference TRBV5-1 and TRBJ2-3, is KAGVTQTPRYLIKTRGQQVTLSCSPISGHRSVSWYQQTPGQGLQFLFEYFSETQRNKGNFPGRFSGRQFSNSRSEMNVSTLELGDSALYLCASSTGQRGADTQYFGPGTRLTVL.

The table lists this clone with a few counts. Other DNA sequences of this sample code for an identical CDR3. The chain carries TRBV5-4 and TRBJ1-1; D might be TRBD1 (5 bases). This CDR3 has 13 amino acids. V lost 1 base and J 4 bases, leaving 8 bases between the germline ends. Germline assignment: CDR1 SGHNT and CDR2 YYREEE (reference sequence). The CDR3 nucleotides are TGTGCCAGCAGCTTGATCGGGGCCACTGAAGCTTTCTTT. Translated: CASSLIGATEAFF. Full variable domain (missing parts from reference TRBV5-4 and TRBJ1-1): ETGVTQSPTHLIKTRGQQVTLRCSSQSGHNTVSWYQQALGQGPQFIFQYYREEENGRGNFPPRFSGLQFPNYSSELNVNALELDDSALYLCASSLIGATEAFFGQGTRLTVV.

CDR3 region: CASSPSLRQGIQETQYF. The DNA of the CDR3 is TGTGCCAGCTCACCAAGTCTGAGACAAGGTATCCAAGAGACCCAGTACTTC. The chain links TRBV18 to TRBJ2-5; D is undetermined. V was trimmed by 2 bases and J by 1 base, leaving 17 bases between them. CDR3 length: 17 amino acids. Germline V lookup: CDR1 KGHSH, CDR2 LQKENI.

The chain has TRBV19 and TRBJ2-7; D call uncertain. Trimming removed 3 bases at V and 3 bases at J, with 12 bases between. Germline CDR1 and CDR2: LNHDA and SQIVND (reference sequence). This CDR3 region has 14 residues. The CDR3 loop reads CASSMEHPLYEQYF. CDR3 bases: TGTGCCAGTAGTATGGAACATCCGCTCTACGAGCAGTACTTC. The complete variable domain, with remaining parts taken from reference TRBV19 and TRBJ2-7, reads DGGITQSPKYLFRKEGQNVTLSCEQNLNHDAMYWYRQDPGQGLRLIYYSQIVNDFQKGDIAEGYSVSREKKESFPLTVTSAQKNPTAFYLCASSMEHPLYEQYFGPGTRLTVT.

This clone has just one count. The J gene is TRBJ2-1, the V gene TRBV7-3; 8 bases match TRBD2. The germline gives CDR1 SGHTA, CDR2 FQGTGA. The CDR3 covers 14 residues. J lost 7 bases, V lost 5 bases, and 7 bases had no gene match. CDR3: CASSPGGTRNEQFF. The CDR3 DNA follows: TGTGCCAGCAGCCCCGGGGGGACTAGAAATGAGCAGTTCTTC.

This sequence joins TRBV7-8 and TRBJ2-3; maybe TRBD2 (6 bases). The CDR3 contains 18 residues. V was shortened by 7 bases and J by 8 bases, with 31 bases between the two germline ends. Germline V gene sequence: CDR1 SGHVS, CDR2 FQNEAQ. The chain's CDR3 is CASILNSVGTGGLITQYF. The DNA for the CDR3 is TGTGCCAGCATCCTGAATAGCGTAGGGACTGGGGGTTTGATTACGCAGTATTTT.

The DNA for the CDR3 is TGTGCCAGCAGTTACGGGACAGGGCAATCAGGAAACACCATATATTTT. Protein: CASSYGTGQSGNTIYF. The chain has TRBV6-5 and TRBJ1-3, with TRBD1 matching over 9 bases. From germline, CDR1 is MNHEY and CDR2 SVGAGI. The CDR3 totals 16 residues. The trim removed 2 bases at V and 4 bases at J, leaving 6 bases unmatched.

V is TRBV19 and J is TRBJ1-3, with 7 bases identical to TRBD1. The CDR3 has 17 residues. CDR1 is LNHDA, CDR2 SQIVND, per germline (reference sequence). J lost 0 bases, V lost 3 bases, and 8 bases had no gene match. The CDR3 loop reads CASSIRTGRNSGNTIYF. In DNA form, the CDR3 reads TGTGCCAGTAGTATTCGGACAGGCCGAAACTCTGGAAACACCATATATTTT.

CDR3 coding DNA: TGTGCCAGCAGGAGACAGGGCGACAATGAGCAGTTCTTC. This gives the protein CASRRQGDNEQFF. The chain carries TRBV5-4 and TRBJ2-1; TRBD1 agrees at 7 bases. CDR3 length equals 13 residues. The germline V gene has CDR1 SGHNT and CDR2 YYREEE (reference sequence). With V trimmed by 5 bases and J by 5 bases, 4 bases remained unmatched.

The chain combines TRBV27 with TRBJ1-1; no definite D call. Germline CDR1 reads MNHEY; CDR2 reads SMNVEV (reference sequence). V was cut by 0 bases and J by 0 bases, with 14 bases left in between. The length of the CDR3 is 17 residues. In nucleotides, the CDR3 is TGTGCCAGCAGTTTATCGTCAGTCGGTTCCATGAACACTGAAGCTTTCTTT. This sequence encodes CASSLSSVGSMNTEAFF.

The chain carries TRBV15 and TRBJ1-4; a weak D match, TRBD1 (6 bases). From germline, CDR1 is LNHNV and CDR2 YYDKDF (reference sequence). The CDR3 has 17 amino acids. V was pared by 5 bases and J by 6 bases, with 22 bases between. The chain's CDR3 is CATSPRRRTGGDEKLFF. The DNA of the CDR3 is TGTGCCACCAGCCCACGCCGACGGACGGGGGGCGATGAAAAACTGTTTTTT. Supplemented by reference TRBV15 and TRBJ1-4, the full variable domain reads DAMVIQNPRYQVTQFGKPVTLSCSQTLNHNVMYWYQQKSSQAPKLLFHYYDKDFNNEADTPDNFQSRRPNTSFCFLDIRSPGLGDTAMYLCATSPRRRTGGDEKLFFGSGTQLSVL.

The chain links TRBV5-5 to TRBJ1-1; 7 bases line up with TRBD1. CDR3 length: 14 residues. The germline gives CDR1 SGHKS, CDR2 YYEKEE (reference sequence). V gave up 0 bases and J gave up 3 bases; unmatched junction bases: 2. Written as DNA, the CDR3 is TGTGCCAGCAGCTTGGAGGGGGCGTACACTGAAGCTTTCTTT. This sequence encodes CASSLEGAYTEAFF. The variable domain in full, completed from reference TRBV5-5 and TRBJ1-1, reads DAGVTQSPTHLIKTRGQQVTLRCSPISGHKSVSWYQQVLGQGPQFIFQYYEKEERGRGNFPDRFSARQFPNYSSELNVNALLLGDSALYLCASSLEGAYTEAFFGQGTRLTVV.

The chain employs TRBV21-1 and TRBJ2-6. TRBV21-1 is assigned pseudogene status. The CDR3 covers 16 residues. The CDR3 is CASRSLGGLGANVLTF. The CDR3 region has the DNA TGTGCCAGCCGGAGCCTTGGGGGATTAGGGGCCAACGTCCTGACTTTC.

This chain uses TRBV19 with TRBJ2-2; D perhaps matches TRBD2 (5 bases). The germline V gene has CDR1 LNHDA and CDR2 SQIVND (reference sequence). V was pared by 0 bases and J by 7 bases, with 15 bases between. This CDR3 contains 16 residues. In DNA form, the CDR3 reads TGTGCCAGTAGTATAGATGCCCCCTCTCGGGGCGGGGAGCTGTTTTTT. Protein: CASSIDAPSRGGELFF.

This chain uses TRBV6-5 with TRBJ2-3; D is perhaps TRBD2 (6 bases). Germline V lookup: CDR1 MNHEY, CDR2 SVGAGI. The CDR3 has 15 amino acids. The V end was cut by 6 bases, the J end by 0 bases, with 13 bases between. Here the CDR3 DNA reads TGTGCCAGCAGAGCACCGGGAGCTAGCACAGATACGCAGTATTTT. Encoded protein: CASRAPGASTDTQYF.

V and J are TRBV7-3 and TRBJ1-1; the D gene is possibly TRBD1 (5 bases). V lost 6 bases, J lost 1 base, and 9 bases lay in between. The CDR3 consists of 13 residues. Germline CDR1 reads SGHTA; CDR2 reads FQGTGA. The CDR3 bases are TGTGCCAGCAGTCGGGGGTCGAACACTGAAGCTTTCTTT. It is translated as CASSRGSNTEAFF.

As concerns this clone: The same CDR3 arises from other DNA sequences in this sample as well. The chain has TRBV6-1 and TRBJ1-4, with unresolved D. This CDR3 region has 14 residues. Looked up from germline, CDR1 is MNHNS and CDR2 is SASEGT. Trimming stripped 2 bases from V and 4 bases from J, with 8 bases between. In nucleotides, the CDR3 is TGTGCCAGCAGTGAACGGCCGAGTAATGAAAAACTGTTTTTT. Its protein product is CASSERPSNEKLFF.

This chain links TRBV11-2 with TRBJ1-5, with 8 positions matching TRBD1. CDR1 and CDR2 (germline): SGHAT, FQNNGV. The junction had 10 bases not matched to a gene; V was cut back by 7 bases and J by 2 bases. The CDR3 extends over 16 amino acids. The CDR3 nucleotides read TGTGCCAGCACACGACAGGGGAGGACGCGCAATCAGCCCCAGCATTTT. Encoded protein: CASTRQGRTRNQPQHF.

V gene TRBV4-2 combines with J gene TRBJ2-7; D is unresolved. The CDR3 is 14 residues long. Germline CDR1 reads LGHNA; CDR2 reads YNFKEQ. Trimming took off 1 base at V and 0 bases at J, with 7 bases between the two ends. In nucleotides, the CDR3 is TGTGCCAGCAGCCAAGGACCATTCTCCTACGAGCAGTACTTC. Its protein product is CASSQGPFSYEQYF.